The 11 T cell receptor beta chains below all came from one sample that was sequenced in a study of blood T cell repertoires in COVID-19 (dated by TCRdb to about 2020). Library generation was performed with the immunoSEQ multiplex PCR assay. TCRdb stores this immuneACCESS table with in-frame sequences only. Part of the clones is absent; in the studies checked, under half of the shortfall reflects unresolved V genes, and no reason is known for the rest. The sample profile shows under 60,000 clones; 70% to 85% of them were found once. Around a quarter of the sample is in the top ten clones. The sequenced sample consisted of peripheral blood. The source is a man between 65 and 80 years old with acute or convalescent COVID-19.

The chain carries TRBV7-8 and TRBJ1-1; the match to TRBD1 covers 8 bases. The germline gives CDR1 SGHVS, CDR2 FQNEAQ. This CDR3 has 16 residues. With 5 bases clipped from V and 2 bases from J, the junction kept 10 bases outside the gene matches. For the CDR3, the DNA is TGTGCCAGCAGCCTTAAGGGACAGGTACTAAACACTGAAGCTTTCTTT. Protein: CASSLKGQVLNTEAFF.

The chain joins TRBV10-1 to TRBJ2-3; TRBD1 matches at 8 bases. CDR3 size: 15 residues. V shed 6 bases, J shed 4 bases, and the junction held 9 bases outside the gene matches. Germline lookup yields CDR1 WNHNN and CDR2 SYGVQD (reference sequence). The CDR3 spells CASSLVQGAPDTQYF. Written as DNA, the CDR3 is TGCGCCAGCAGCCTGGTGCAGGGGGCCCCAGATACGCAGTATTTT.

The V and J genes are TRBV3-1 (or the pseudogene TRBV3-2) and TRBJ2-3; a weak D match, TRBD2 (5 bases). The V end was cut by 5 bases, the J end by 0 bases, with 15 bases between. There are 16 residues in the CDR3. In germline, CDR1 is LGHDT, CDR2 YNNKEL (reference sequence). The CDR3 region has the DNA TGTGCCAGCAGCGCGACGGGATTTTCTAGCACAGATACGCAGTATTTT. Translating gives CASSATGFSSTDTQYF.

This clone was seen a handful of times. The rearrangement joins TRBV9 to TRBJ2-7; 11 bases align to TRBD2. Germline V lookup: CDR1 SGDLS, CDR2 YYNGEE. The CDR3 has 15 residues. The J segment lost 5 bases and the V segment lost 7 bases, leaving 11 bases of the junction unmatched. CDR3 amino acids: CASALAGGPRDEQYF. CDR3 nucleotide sequence: TGTGCCAGCGCCCTAGCGGGAGGCCCTAGGGACGAGCAGTACTTC.

CDR3 region: CASSSTSGGGTDTQYF. CDR3 nucleotide sequence: TGCGCCAGCAGCTCCACTAGCGGGGGGGGCACAGATACGCAGTATTTT. The V call is TRBV5-1, the J call TRBJ2-3, with 13 bases identical to TRBD2. The V and J ends lost 3 bases and 1 base, in that order; junction bases with no gene match: 2. The CDR3 length is 16 residues. From germline, CDR1 is SGHRS and CDR2 YFSETQ.

J is TRBJ2-7 and V is TRBV5-1; 11 nucleotides align to TRBD2. CDR1 is SGHRS, CDR2 YFSETQ, per germline. The CDR3 totals 16 residues. With 0 bases clipped from V and 6 bases from J, the junction kept 8 bases outside the gene matches. The CDR3 sequence: CASSLVAGGPGGEQYF. DNA for the CDR3: TGCGCCAGCAGCTTGGTAGCGGGAGGGCCGGGGGGCGAGCAGTACTTC.

The chain joins TRBV11-3 to TRBJ1-2; D call uncertain. Germline CDR1 SGHNT, CDR2 YENEEA. The CDR3 extends over 12 amino acids. The germline V and J ends were trimmed by 5 bases and 5 bases, with 9 bases remaining between them. CDR3: CASSVTGYGYTF. CDR3 coding DNA: TGTGCCAGCAGCGTGACGGGTTATGGCTACACCTTC.

The J gene is TRBJ2-3, the V gene TRBV27; 8 bases are a match to TRBD1. Germline V gene data show CDR1 as MNHEY and CDR2 as SMNVEV (reference sequence). This CDR3 has 16 residues. J gave up 3 bases and V 2 bases, and 7 bases lay outside the gene matches. CDR3 amino acids: CASSLRAGGETDTQYF. CDR3 DNA sequence: TGTGCCAGCAGTTTAAGGGCAGGGGGCGAAACAGATACGCAGTATTTT.

The rearrangement links TRBV2 to TRBJ1-2; no clear D gene. Between the trimmed V and J ends, which lost 3 bases and 4 bases, there was a span of 12 bases. The germline V gene has CDR1 SNHLY and CDR2 FYNNEI. CDR3 length equals 14 residues. As DNA, the CDR3 is TGTGCCAGCAGTGATGCCAGGATGGCCTATGGCTACACCTTC. Translating it yields CASSDARMAYGYTF.

The chain uses TRBV28 and TRBJ2-3, with a possible D match to TRBD1 (5 bases). This CDR3 is built from 15 residues. The V end was cut by 3 bases, the J end by 2 bases, with 12 bases between. From germline, CDR1 is MDHEN and CDR2 SYDVKM. The CDR3 coding sequence is TGTGCCAGCAGTTTCAAGCCGACAGTCACAGATACGCAGTATTTT. It translates to CASSFKPTVTDTQYF.

V is TRBV30 and J is TRBJ2-3, with D hard to call. CDR3 length equals 15 residues. V lost 3 bases to trimming and J lost 2 bases, with 15 bases between them. Per the germline V gene, CDR1 is GTSNPN and CDR2 is SVGIG (reference sequence). DNA of the CDR3: TGTGCCTGGAGCGCCGCTAGTTCTCTCACAGATACGCAGTATTTT. Its translation: CAWSAASSLTDTQYF.